This record covers a single TCR beta chain. This specimen belongs to a study of T cells after yellow fever vaccination. TCRdb itself ran the 5' RACE reads through MiXCR, one entry per CDR3 protein. The sample records under 250,000 distinct CDR3 sequences, under 3.5% being singletons. The CDR3 covers 14 residues. CDR1 is SGHRS and CDR2 is YFSETQ in the germline V gene. The V end lost 4 bases, the J end lost 8 bases, and 16 bases lay between the germline ends. The sequence came from a young man who received the YFV17D yellow fever vaccine. The sample here was CD4+ T cells sorted from PBMCs, taken 10 days after the yellow fever booster vaccination. The rearrangement uses TRBV5-1 and TRBJ2-1; D might be TRBD1 (7 bases). CDR3 DNA sequence: TGCGCCAGCAGCCCCCGGACAGGAGGGCATGAGCAGTTCTTC. Amino acid sequence: CASSPRTGGHEQFF.